The 7 T cell receptor beta chains given below trace back to one sample, sequenced in a study of shared clonotypes between healthy human individuals. Naive CD8 cells lacked CD45RO, underwent positive selection for CCR7 and left out terminally differentiated effector memory CD45RA+ cells. Repertoires were generated with immunoSEQ multiplex PCR, while TCRdb's copy carries only in-frame clones and drops some. Among some 2 million clones listed, roughly 95% were seen once. Sequenced input: naive CD8+ T cells sorted from blood. The receptors come from a man younger than 35 in good health.

This sequence joins TRBV10-1 and TRBJ2-1; D is perhaps TRBD1 or TRBD2 (5 bases each). V lost 0 bases to trimming and J lost 5 bases, with 8 bases between them. Germline V gene lookup returns CDR1 WNHNN and CDR2 SYGVQD (reference sequence). CDR3 length: 14 amino acids. CDR3 sequence reads: CASSESMGDNEQFF. In DNA form, the CDR3 reads TGCGCCAGCAGTGAGTCGATGGGGGACAATGAGCAGTTCTTC.

The V gene is TRBV6-6, the J gene TRBJ2-7; D gene ambiguous. Trimming cost V 3 bases and J 2 bases, with 11 bases left between them. Germline V gene data show CDR1 as MNHNY and CDR2 as SVGAGI (reference sequence). The CDR3 runs 14 residues. The CDR3 nucleotides read TGTGCCAGCAGTTATACGGCCGAGACCTACGAGCAGTACTTC. This encodes CASSYTAETYEQYF.

This sequence joins TRBV9 and TRBJ2-3; D tentatively reads TRBD1 or TRBD2 (5 bases each). Trimming pared 4 bases from V and 5 bases from J, leaving 20 bases between. CDR3 size: 16 residues. The V gene's germline CDR1 is SGDLS and CDR2 YYNGEE. The CDR3: CASSPRDGPLGDTQYF. CDR3 nucleotide sequence: TGTGCCAGCAGCCCCCGGGACGGACCCCTAGGAGATACGCAGTATTTT.

The gene calls are TRBV6-1 and TRBJ2-2; maybe TRBD2 (6 bases). From germline, CDR1 is MNHNS and CDR2 SASEGT. V was clipped by 10 bases and J by 7 bases, with 13 bases between them. CDR3 length: 12 amino acids. CDR3 loop: CAIRGLHGELFF. The CDR3 coding sequence is TGTGCCATCCGGGGACTCCACGGGGAGCTGTTTTTT.

The rearrangement uses TRBV2 and TRBJ2-1, with a weak D call TRBD2 (5 bases). The CDR3 is 14 residues long. With 6 bases removed from V and 9 bases from J, the gap between germline ends came to 18 bases. Germline V lookup: CDR1 SNHLY, CDR2 FYNNEI. Written as DNA, the CDR3 is TGTGCCAGCAGCCCACTAGAGCCCCTTGGTGAGCAGTTCTTC. The encoded protein is CASSPLEPLGEQFF.

The chain links TRBV5-8 to TRBJ2-5; D is ambiguous. Germline V lookup: CDR1 SGHTS, CDR2 YDEGEE. CDR3 length: 11 residues. The ends were cut back, 3 bases at V and 10 bases at J, with 10 bases in the middle. The CDR3 loop is CASSSPVGQYF. The DNA of the CDR3 is TGTGCCAGCAGCTCTCCCGTGGGCCAGTACTTC.

The chain is built from TRBV2 and TRBJ2-7; 10 bases fit TRBD2. The CDR3 is made up of 15 amino acids. The germline V gene encodes CDR1 SNHLY and CDR2 FYNNEI. V trimming: 4 bases; J trimming: 1 base; junction bases outside the gene matches: 4. Here the CDR3 DNA reads TGTGCCAGCAGTGGACGAGCGGGGGGGTCCTACGAGCAGTACTTC. Amino acids: CASSGRAGGSYEQYF.